This TCR beta chain was found in a study of CD8+ T cells in alopecia areata. Study background: Treatment comprised oral tofacitinib, 5 to 10 mg twice daily, in treated patients.

After isolation, RNA underwent reverse transcription to generate cDNA as the sequencing template. TCRdb's table, derived via immunoSEQ multiplex PCR, lists solely in-frame clones and lacks some. Counted here are roughly 250,000 clones, 67% occurring once; the ten biggest clones make up about 1.3%. There are 17 residues in the CDR3. The junction had 11 bases not matched to a gene; V was cut back by 1 base and J by 4 bases. The sample here was CD4+ T cells sorted from blood, taken at week 0. The receptor was derived from a human donor with alopecia areata. The chain employs TRBV23-1 and TRBJ1-2; 8 bases match TRBD1. TRBV23-1 is given ORF status, its function remaining uncertain. The CDR3 reads CASSQWPGTGITYGYTF. The CDR3 DNA follows: TGCGCCAGCAGTCAATGGCCTGGGACAGGAATAACCTATGGCTACACCTTC.